Presented here are 10 T cell receptor beta chains from one specimen sequenced in a study of T cell responses to AZD1222 COVID-19 vaccine. The repertoire was sequenced with immunoSEQ multiplex PCR; TCRdb's copy has only in-frame clones and lacks some. The sample includes 90,000 to 150,000 clones, approximately 87% of them seen just once. Sequences were derived from peripheral blood, sampled on day 0 of AZD1222 vaccination. The source of these receptors is an adult in good health.

The chain joins TRBV4-2 to TRBJ1-1; unclear D gene. The germline V and J ends were trimmed by 0 bases and 0 bases, with 8 bases remaining between them. The CDR3 spans 15 residues. Per germline, CDR1 LGHNA and CDR2 YNFKEQ. In DNA form, the CDR3 reads TGTGCCAGCAGCCAAGAGGCCAGGTTGAACACTGAAGCTTTCTTT. Translation gives CASSQEARLNTEAFF.

The rearrangement uses TRBV7-9 and TRBJ1-2; 12 bases match TRBD1. This CDR3 has 15 amino acids. The germline CDR1 and CDR2 sequences are SEHNR and FQNEAQ (reference sequence). V lost 5 bases to trimming and J lost 5 bases; unmatched junction nucleotides: 6. The CDR3 DNA is TGTGCCAGCAGCGCTGGGACAGGGGGCTTTTATGGCTACACCTTC. This translates into CASSAGTGGFYGYTF.

The rearrangement joins TRBV25-1 to TRBJ2-2, with D unclear. The CDR3 spans 12 residues. Germline lookup yields CDR1 MGHDK and CDR2 SYGVNS. V lost 6 bases and J 5 bases, leaving 7 bases between the germline ends. CDR3 DNA: TGTGCCAGCAGGGTAGCTACCGGGGAGCTGTTTTTT. It is translated as CASRVATGELFF.

The chain recombines TRBV5-1 with TRBJ2-3; D unclear. With 5 bases removed from V and 2 bases from J, the gap between germline ends came to 21 bases. There are 17 residues in the CDR3. Germline CDR1 reads SGHRS; CDR2 reads YFSETQ. CDR3 coding DNA: TGCGCCAGCAGTAGCCTCGACCTCCCCGGTTCCACAGATACGCAGTATTTT. Its protein is CASSSLDLPGSTDTQYF.

The chain uses TRBV4-2 and TRBJ1-4, with 9 nucleotides matching TRBD1. Germline CDR1 and CDR2: LGHNA and YNFKEQ. The trim removed 6 bases at V and 7 bases at J, leaving 6 bases unmatched. The CDR3 has 14 amino acids. The CDR3 sequence: CASRLTGGTEKLFF. In DNA, the CDR3 is TGTGCCAGCAGGCTTACAGGGGGCACTGAAAAACTGTTTTTT.

This chain connects TRBV11-2 to TRBJ2-3; possible D gene TRBD2, 6 bases. This CDR3 has 14 residues. Germline CDR1 is SGHAT and CDR2 is FQNNGV. Deletions cut 3 bases from V and 3 bases from J, with 10 bases between. This CDR3 reads CASSFRLVTDTQYF. DNA of the CDR3: TGTGCCAGCAGCTTCAGACTAGTTACAGATACGCAGTATTTT.

CDR3: CASSRGPNDEKLFF. Written as DNA, the CDR3 is TGTGCCAGCAGTAGGGGACCTAATGACGAAAAACTGTTTTTT. V and J are TRBV6-5 and TRBJ1-4; possibly TRBD1 for D (5 bases). Germline V gene data show CDR1 as MNHEY and CDR2 as SVGAGI. Trimming removed 5 bases at V and 8 bases at J, with 15 bases between. The CDR3 consists of 14 residues.

This clone was detected only a few times. The gene calls are TRBV6-2 or TRBV6-3 and TRBJ1-2; 8 bases fit TRBD1. The V gene end was trimmed by 5 bases and the J gene end by 3 bases; junction bases not matched to a gene: 8. In germline, CDR1 is MNHEY, CDR2 SVGEGT. The length of the CDR3 is 15 residues. CDR3 amino acids: CASSRRGQGHYGYTF. CDR3 coding DNA: TGTGCCAGCAGTCGCCGCGGACAGGGCCACTATGGCTACACCTTC.

CDR3 amino acids: CASSPSGMGNQPQHF. The CDR3 nucleotides read TGTGCCAGCAGCCCCTCCGGGATGGGCAATCAGCCCCAGCATTTT. The chain has TRBV7-2 and TRBJ1-5; no reliable D call. Per the germline V gene, CDR1 is SGHTA and CDR2 is FQGNSA. The CDR3 contains 15 residues. V gave up 5 bases and J gave up 2 bases, with 13 bases separating them.

The sample holds a few counts of this clone. This chain uses TRBV7-9 with TRBJ1-2; no clear D gene. In germline, CDR1 is SEHNR, CDR2 FQNEAQ (reference sequence). The V end lost 5 bases, the J end lost 1 base, and 11 bases lay between the germline ends. The CDR3 contains 14 residues. The CDR3 protein is CASSPRTGNYGYTF. The CDR3 nucleotides are TGTGCCAGCAGCCCCCGGACCGGTAACTATGGCTACACCTTC.